The present TCR beta chain was sequenced within a study of technical replicates of blood from a handful of donors. There are 15 residues in the CDR3. V shed 3 bases, J shed 5 bases, and the junction held 4 bases outside the gene matches. Germline CDR1 is SEHNR and CDR2 is FQNEAQ (reference sequence). The method was immunoSEQ multiplex PCR; TCRdb's version includes in-frame clones alone and lacks a portion of them. In the table there are more than 90,000 clones, almost 96% of which are singletons. The source is a human donor in good health. Sequencing input: T cells isolated from PBMCs. The V and J genes are TRBV7-9 and TRBJ2-1; 10 nucleotides match TRBD2. This CDR3 reads CASSLSLAGDNEQFF. DNA for the CDR3: TGTGCCAGCAGCTTGTCCCTAGCGGGAGACAATGAGCAGTTCTTC.